This paragraph covers one T cell receptor beta chain sequence. Its antigen is undetermined. V lost 1 base and J lost 0, with 19 bases in between. This CDR3 has 20 residues. In germline, CDR1 is LGHDT, CDR2 YNNKEL (reference sequence). Using constant-segment primers, 5'RACE produced TCR alpha and TCR beta cDNA libraries carrying sample barcodes and UMIs. TCRdb passed the 5' RACE reads through MiXCR, listing each CDR3 protein once. The table has about 210,000 distinct CDR3 sequences, about 10% seen once. This sample stems from a study of T-cell memory formation after mild COVID-19. Notes on the study in general: Among clones peaking at day 37 in the second wave, SARS-CoV-2 specificity remained unconfirmed. Shrinking CD4+ clones were chiefly CM and EM; CD8+ ones were chiefly EMRA. Later expanders leaned CD4+, whereas clones that contracted between day 15 and 85 were balanced CD4/CD8.

The sequence came from a man aged 18-30 years who had mild COVID-19 (a few samples of this study predate the infection). Cell type and time point are not known. Sequences were obtained from PBMCs or a T cell subset sorted from them (not recorded which). The chain couples TRBV3-1 to TRBJ2-6; D is perhaps TRBD2 (7 bases). This CDR3 reads CASSQAFLGGTTSGANVLTF. The CDR3 DNA reads TGTGCCAGCAGCCAAGCTTTCTTGGGGGGGACAACCTCTGGGGCCAACGTCCTGACTTTC.